A selection of T cell receptor beta chains follows, all from one sample in a study of beta chain features in type 1 diabetes. Clones were read by immunoSEQ multiplex PCR, and TCRdb kept only the in-frame ones, dropping some. There are tens of thousands of clones in the sample; approximately 72% occur only once, and approximately 2.3% lies in the top ten. Specimen: Tregs from blood. The origin of the receptors is a woman under 30 with type 1 diabetes. The CDR3 runs from the conserved cysteine through the conserved F or W. Each record gives: D gene, V gene, clone size, J gene, CDR3 protein, CDR3 DNA. D genes are given only for firm matches. A clone size is listed for some rows: how often the clone was seen (once, few, many), or a class if it is expanded.

TRBD2	TRBV4-1	NA	TRBJ2-1	CASSQAPSGPYNEQFF	TGCGCCAGCAGCCAAGCCCCTAGCGGGCCTTACAATGAGCAGTTCTTC
NA	TRBV5-4	NA	TRBJ2-3	CASSPAGHTQYF	TGTGCCAGCAGCCCCGCGGGGCATACGCAGTATTTT
NA	TRBV7-9	NA	TRBJ2-5	CASSLNRETQYF	TGTGCCAGCAGCTTAAATCGGGAGACCCAGTACTTC
NA	TRBV9	NA	TRBJ2-3	CASSVVADSTDTQYF	TGTGCCAGCAGCGTCGTAGCGGACTCCACAGATACGCAGTATTTT
NA	TRBV10-2	NA	TRBJ2-2	CASSESVGAGELFF	TGCGCCAGCAGTGAGTCGGTAGGGGCCGGGGAGCTGTTTTTT
TRBD1	TRBV2	NA	TRBJ1-5	CASSGPGGFNQPQHF	TGTGCCAGCAGTGGCCCAGGGGGGTTCAATCAGCCCCAGCATTTT
NA	TRBV7-6	NA	TRBJ2-1	CASSFFRSSYNEQFF	TGTGCCAGCAGCTTCTTCAGGTCGTCCTACAATGAGCAGTTCTTC
TRBD1	TRBV5-1	few	TRBJ1-2	CASSARGGTGGGYTF	TGCGCCAGCAGCGCCCGGGGAGGGACAGGCGGTGGCTACACCTTC
NA	TRBV7-8	NA	TRBJ1-1	CASSTPTGMNTEAFF	TGTGCCAGCAGCACCCCGACAGGAATGAACACTGAAGCTTTCTTT
NA	TRBV6-1	few	TRBJ2-7	CASPRAGTYEQYF	TGTGCCAGCCCAAGGGCAGGGACCTACGAGCAGTACTTC
NA	TRBV11-2	once	TRBJ1-2	CASSVTSGRRGYTF	TGTGCCAGCAGCGTCACGTCAGGGCGACGGGGCTACACCTTC
NA	TRBV20-1	few	TRBJ1-2	CSFEDNYGYTF	TGCAGTTTCGAGGATAACTATGGCTACACCTTC
TRBD2	TRBV9	NA	TRBJ2-1	CASSGTSGSSYNEQFF	TGTGCCAGCAGCGGGACTAGCGGGAGCTCCTACAATGAGCAGTTCTTC
NA	TRBV5-1	NA	TRBJ2-2	CASSSYTNTGELFF	TGCGCCAGCAGCTCTTATACGAACACCGGGGAGCTGTTTTTT
NA	TRBV10-3	NA	TRBJ2-3	CAISSPDRSTDTQYF	TGTGCCATCAGTTCGCCAGACAGGAGCACAGATACGCAGTATTTT
NA	TRBV2	NA	TRBJ1-2	CASSEAAGKYTF	TGTGCCAGCAGTGAAGCAGCGGGGAAATACACCTTC
NA	TRBV15	NA	TRBJ1-2	CATSKPFTGIYGYTF	TGTGCCACCAGCAAGCCCTTCACAGGGATCTATGGCTACACCTTC
NA	TRBV5-1	NA	TRBJ2-2	CASSLYAVNTGELFF	TGCGCCAGCAGCTTGTATGCAGTGAACACCGGGGAGCTGTTTTTT
NA	TRBV28	NA	TRBJ1-2	CASSLLRGYTF	TGTGCCAGCAGTTTATTGAGGGGCTACACCTTC
NA	TRBV18	few	TRBJ2-7	CASSPPKGLSYEQYF	TGTGCCAGCTCACCACCTAAGGGGCTCTCCTACGAGCAGTACTTC
NA	TRBV20-1	NA	TRBJ2-7	CSAKQVDEQYF	TGCAGTGCTAAACAGGTCGACGAGCAGTACTTC
NA	TRBV7-2	few	TRBJ2-1	CASSLAGVSHNEQFF	TGTGCCAGCAGCTTAGCAGGGGTGTCCCACAATGAGCAGTTCTTC
TRBD2	TRBV11-2	few	TRBJ2-7	CASSPRTSGGVYEQYF	TGTGCCAGCAGCCCCCGAACTAGCGGGGGGGTCTACGAGCAGTACTTC
TRBD2	TRBV7-2	NA	TRBJ2-3	CASSLIPIAGTDTQYF	TGTGCCAGCAGCTTAATCCCTATAGCGGGAACAGATACGCAGTATTTT
NA	TRBV30	NA	TRBJ2-2	CAWSRISTGELFF	TGTGCCTGGAGTCGAATTAGCACCGGGGAGCTGTTTTTT
NA	TRBV7-6	NA	TRBJ1-2	CASGTPSGYGYTF	TGTGCCAGCGGAACCCCGTCGGGCTATGGCTACACCTTC
TRBD1	TRBV7-2	once	TRBJ2-7	CASSPDRAYEQYF	TGTGCCAGCAGCCCGGACAGGGCCTACGAGCAGTACTTC
TRBD2	TRBV29-1	few	TRBJ2-1	CSVAGSGGVSNEQFF	TGCAGCGTTGCTGGTAGCGGGGGTGTCTCCAATGAGCAGTTCTTC
TRBD1	TRBV7-2	NA	TRBJ1-2	CASSLTGDSIVYGYTF	TGTGCCAGCAGCCTAACGGGGGACAGCATAGTCTATGGCTACACCTTC
NA	TRBV28	NA	TRBJ2-7	CASSAWPEQYF	TGTGCCAGCAGTGCCTGGCCCGAGCAGTACTTC
NA	TRBV7-2	NA	TRBJ2-7	CASSLDRSYEQYF	TGTGCCAGCAGCTTAGACAGGTCCTACGAGCAGTACTTC
TRBD1	TRBV7-8	NA	TRBJ1-1	CASSPWDRATEGTEAFF	TGTGCCAGCAGCCCTTGGGACAGGGCAACCGAGGGAACTGAAGCTTTCTTT
TRBD2	TRBV7-7	NA	TRBJ2-1	CASSSTSGRAGEQFF	TGTGCTAGCAGCTCGACTAGCGGGAGGGCCGGTGAGCAGTTCTTC
TRBD2	TRBV7-2	few	TRBJ2-7	CASSPGSGEGEQYF	TGTGCCAGCAGCCCCGGGTCCGGGGAGGGCGAGCAGTACTTC
NA	TRBV9	NA	TRBJ1-2	CASSVEPAHDFYTF	TGTGCCAGCAGCGTAGAGCCGGCCCACGACTTCTACACCTTC
TRBD1	TRBV7-2	NA	TRBJ2-6	CASSRTGYGANVLTF	TGTGCCAGCAGCCGGACAGGGTATGGGGCCAACGTCCTGACTTTC
NA	TRBV19	NA	TRBJ2-7	CASSTRGYEQYF	TGTGCCAGTAGCACCAGGGGTTACGAGCAGTACTTC
NA	TRBV7-2	few	TRBJ2-7	CASSSTPLPEQYF	TGTGCCAGCAGCTCGACTCCCCTCCCCGAGCAGTACTTC
TRBD1	TRBV6-1	NA	TRBJ1-4	CASSEARGTGQGWEKLFF	TGTGCCAGCAGTGAAGCAAGAGGCACGGGACAGGGGTGGGAAAAACTGTTTTTT
NA	TRBV7-2	NA	TRBJ2-7	CASTRQEAVGEQYF	TGTGCCAGCACCCGTCAGGAGGCGGTCGGGGAGCAGTACTTC
NA	TRBV19	once	TRBJ2-2	CASSPVGTSNTGELFF	TGTGCCAGTAGCCCCGTGGGGACATCGAACACCGGGGAGCTGTTTTTT